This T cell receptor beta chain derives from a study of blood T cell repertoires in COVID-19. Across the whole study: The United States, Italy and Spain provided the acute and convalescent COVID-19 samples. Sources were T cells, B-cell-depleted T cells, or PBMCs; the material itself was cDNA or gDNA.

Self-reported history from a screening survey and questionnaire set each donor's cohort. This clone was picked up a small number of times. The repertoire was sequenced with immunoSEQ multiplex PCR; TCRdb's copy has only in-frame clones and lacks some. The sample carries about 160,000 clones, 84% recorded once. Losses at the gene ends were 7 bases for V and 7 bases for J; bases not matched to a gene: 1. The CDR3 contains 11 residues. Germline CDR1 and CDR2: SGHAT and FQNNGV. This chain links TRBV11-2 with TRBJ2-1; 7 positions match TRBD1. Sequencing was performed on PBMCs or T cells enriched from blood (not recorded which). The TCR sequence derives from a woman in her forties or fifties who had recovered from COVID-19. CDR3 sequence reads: CASKGANEQFF. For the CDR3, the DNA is TGTGCCAGCAAGGGGGCGAATGAGCAGTTCTTC.